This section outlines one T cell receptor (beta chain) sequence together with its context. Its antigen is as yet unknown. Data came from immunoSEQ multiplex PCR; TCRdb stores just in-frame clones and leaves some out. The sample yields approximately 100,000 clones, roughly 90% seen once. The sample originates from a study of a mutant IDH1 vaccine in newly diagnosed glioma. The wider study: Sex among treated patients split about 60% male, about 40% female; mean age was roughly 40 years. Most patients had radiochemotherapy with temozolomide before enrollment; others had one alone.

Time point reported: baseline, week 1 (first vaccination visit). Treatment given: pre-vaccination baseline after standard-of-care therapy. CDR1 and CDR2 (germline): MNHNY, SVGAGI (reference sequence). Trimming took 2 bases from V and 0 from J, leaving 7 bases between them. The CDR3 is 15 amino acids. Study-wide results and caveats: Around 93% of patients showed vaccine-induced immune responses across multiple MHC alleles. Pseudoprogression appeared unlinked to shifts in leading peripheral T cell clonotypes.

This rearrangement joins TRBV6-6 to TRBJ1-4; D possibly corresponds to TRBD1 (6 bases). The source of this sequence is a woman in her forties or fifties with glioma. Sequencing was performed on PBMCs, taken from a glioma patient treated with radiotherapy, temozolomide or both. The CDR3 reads CASSYGGATNEKLFF. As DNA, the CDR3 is TGTGCCAGCAGTTACGGGGGCGCAACTAATGAAAAACTGTTTTTT.